One sample yielded the 21 T cell receptor beta chains listed below, sequenced in a study of blood T cell repertoires in COVID-19. The method was immunoSEQ multiplex PCR; TCRdb's version includes in-frame clones alone and lacks a portion of them. The profile shows about 160,000 clones, 80% to 90% of them singletons. Sequencing input: peripheral blood. These receptors all come from a man older than 75 with acute or convalescent COVID-19.

The genes are TRBV6-1 and TRBJ1-1; 11 bases are a match to TRBD1. With 7 bases clipped from V and 3 bases from J, the junction kept 1 base outside the gene matches. Germline values: CDR1 MNHNS, CDR2 SASEGT. CDR3 length: 13 amino acids. CDR3 region: CASKGQGDTEAFF. DNA of the CDR3: TGTGCCAGCAAGGGACAGGGGGACACTGAAGCTTTCTTT.

The CDR3 is CASSLGGRGPQPQHF. DNA of the CDR3: TGTGCCAGCAGTTTAGGAGGGCGGGGGCCTCAGCCCCAGCATTTT. The genes are TRBV28 and TRBJ1-5; D may be TRBD1 (6 bases). Between the trimmed V and J ends, which lost 2 bases and 6 bases, there was a span of 14 bases. The CDR3 totals 15 residues. Germline V gives CDR1 MDHEN, CDR2 SYDVKM.

The chain links TRBV9 to TRBJ1-6; D perhaps matches TRBD1 (5 bases). CDR1 and CDR2 from the germline V gene are SGDLS and YYNGEE. The CDR3 contains 15 residues. V was cut by 0 bases and J by 7 bases, with 11 bases left in between. CDR3 residues: CASSVDTGTNSPLHF. The CDR3 region has the DNA TGTGCCAGCAGCGTAGATACAGGCACCAATTCACCCCTCCACTTT.

The rearrangement joins TRBV5-1 to TRBJ1-6; 10 bases are shared with TRBD1. Looked up from germline, CDR1 is SGHRS and CDR2 is YFSETQ. This CDR3 has 17 amino acids. V was clipped by 4 bases and J by 7 bases; unmatched bases: 11. The CDR3 sequence is CASSQGGTGDQNSPLHF. The DNA for the CDR3 is TGCGCCAGCAGCCAGGGAGGGACAGGGGACCAGAATTCACCCCTCCACTTT.

The count of this clone is one. The chain has TRBV5-6 and TRBJ2-7; TRBD1 agrees at 7 bases. Looked up from germline, CDR1 is SGHDT and CDR2 is YYEEEE. This CDR3 region has 13 residues. The V gene end was trimmed by 0 bases and the J gene end by 5 bases; junction bases not matched to a gene: 2. Written as DNA, the CDR3 is TGTGCCAGCAGCTTGGGGGGGACAGACGAGCAGTACTTC. Translation: CASSLGGTDEQYF.

The chain uses TRBV10-3 and TRBJ2-3; TRBD2 matches 10 bases. This CDR3 contains 16 residues. Trimming at V came to 4 bases and at J to 4 bases, leaving 8 bases not matched to a gene. Germline V gene data show CDR1 as ENHRY and CDR2 as SYGVKD. The CDR3 loop reads CAISASPAGGPDTQYF. The CDR3 DNA reads as TGTGCCATCAGTGCTTCTCCAGCGGGAGGGCCAGATACGCAGTATTTT.

The genes are TRBV15 and TRBJ1-5; TRBD1 might be the D (5 bases). This CDR3 is built from 14 residues. V lost 1 base and J lost 7, with 11 bases in between. From germline, CDR1 is LNHNV and CDR2 YYDKDF (reference sequence). The CDR3 protein is CATSRAGGGQPQHF. The CDR3 region has the DNA TGTGCCACCAGCAGAGCGGGGGGAGGGCAGCCCCAGCATTTT.

This rearrangement joins TRBV30 to TRBJ1-2; the match to TRBD1 covers 7 bases. The CDR3 covers 14 residues. The germline V gene encodes CDR1 GTSNPN and CDR2 SVGIG (reference sequence). With V trimmed by 7 bases and J by 5 bases, 13 bases remained unmatched. This CDR3 reads CASHPSDRVYGYTF. CDR3 coding DNA: TGTGCCTCCCATCCCTCCGACAGGGTTTATGGCTACACCTTC.

A single count supports this clone. The chain's CDR3 is CATSRPEVAKNIQYF. CDR3 bases: TGTGCCACCAGCAGGCCAGAAGTAGCCAAAAACATTCAGTACTTC. The chain is built from TRBV15 and TRBJ2-4; D gene ambiguous. V lost 3 bases and J 0 bases, leaving 9 bases between the germline ends. Germline CDR1 LNHNV, CDR2 YYDKDF (reference sequence). This CDR3 region has 15 residues. Variable domain in full (rest from reference TRBV15 and TRBJ2-4): DAMVIQNPRYQVTQFGKPVTLSCSQTLNHNVMYWYQQKSSQAPKLLFHYYDKDFNNEADTPDNFQSRRPNTSFCFLDIRSPGLGDTAMYLCATSRPEVAKNIQYFGAGTRLSVL.

J is TRBJ2-7 and V is TRBV5-1; D perhaps matches TRBD1 (6 bases). Between the trimmed V and J ends, which lost 4 bases and 3 bases, there was a span of 11 bases. This CDR3 spans 13 amino acids. Looked up from germline, CDR1 is SGHRS and CDR2 is YFSETQ. Here the CDR3 reads CASSPDSGYEQYF. DNA of the CDR3: TGCGCCAGCAGCCCGGACAGTGGCTACGAGCAGTACTTC.

The chain links TRBV4-1 to TRBJ2-2, with D perhaps matching TRBD2 (6 bases). The CDR3 totals 16 residues. Germline V gives CDR1 MGHRA, CDR2 YSYEKL. V was trimmed by 2 bases and J by 2 bases, leaving 12 bases between them. The CDR3 bases are TGCGCCAGCAGCCAAACCATGGGGGGTAACACCGGGGAGCTGTTTTTT. This sequence encodes CASSQTMGGNTGELFF.

This sequence joins TRBV7-2 and TRBJ2-5, with 7 bases that match TRBD1. The trim removed 4 bases at V and 5 bases at J, leaving 16 bases unmatched. CDR3 size: 17 residues. The germline CDR1 and CDR2 sequences are SGHTA and FQGNSA. In DNA form, the CDR3 reads TGTGCCAGCAGCTATGAACACGGGACAGTCAAGGGGGAGACCCAGTACTTC. Encoded protein: CASSYEHGTVKGETQYF.

The chain recombines TRBV19 with TRBJ1-5; D call uncertain. CDR3 length: 12 residues. CDR1 and CDR2 (germline): LNHDA, SQIVND (reference sequence). Trimming removed 7 bases at V and 3 bases at J, with 7 bases between. As DNA, the CDR3 is TGTGCCAGTACTGGCATCAATCAGCCCCAGCATTTT. Protein: CASTGINQPQHF. Using reference TRBV19 and TRBJ1-5 for the parts outside the CDR3, the full variable domain is DGGITQSPKYLFRKEGQNVTLSCEQNLNHDAMYWYRQDPGQGLRLIYYSQIVNDFQKGDIAEGYSVSREKKESFPLTVTSAQKNPTAFYLCASTGINQPQHFGDGTRLSIL.

The chain joins TRBV4-1 to TRBJ2-3; 11 bases map to TRBD2. This CDR3 spans 18 amino acids. Germline V gives CDR1 MGHRA, CDR2 YSYEKL. After removal of 0 bases from V and 1 base from J, the junction contained 6 bases not matched to a gene. CDR3 loop: CASSQDKASGGRTDTQYF. DNA of the CDR3: TGCGCCAGCAGCCAAGATAAGGCTAGCGGGGGGCGCACAGATACGCAGTATTTT.

This clone was recorded a few times. V is TRBV5-1 and J is TRBJ2-5, with 9 bases lining up with TRBD1. Germline loops: CDR1 SGHRS, CDR2 YFSETQ. This CDR3 has 15 residues. Losses at the gene ends were 4 bases for V and 7 bases for J; bases not matched to a gene: 11. In DNA form, the CDR3 reads TGCGCCAGCAGCAATACCGGGACAGGGTATGTGACCCAGTACTTC. Protein product: CASSNTGTGYVTQYF.

The V and J genes are TRBV19 and TRBJ2-5; 13 bases align to TRBD2. With 8 bases clipped from V and 3 bases from J, the junction kept 6 bases outside the gene matches. The CDR3 consists of 15 residues. CDR1 is LNHDA, CDR2 SQIVND, per germline (reference sequence). The CDR3 region has the DNA TGTGCCAGTGGGGGACTAGCGGGGTTAAAAGAGACCCAGTACTTC. Encoded protein: CASGGLAGLKETQYF. The whole variable domain, remainder taken from reference TRBV19 and TRBJ2-5, is DGGITQSPKYLFRKEGQNVTLSCEQNLNHDAMYWYRQDPGQGLRLIYYSQIVNDFQKGDIAEGYSVSREKKESFPLTVTSAQKNPTAFYLCASGGLAGLKETQYFGPGTRLLVL.

This chain uses TRBV10-3 with TRBJ1-1; D might be TRBD1 (5 bases). CDR1 is ENHRY and CDR2 is SYGVKD in the germline V gene. The CDR3 is 13 residues long. V lost 2 bases and J 1 base, leaving 5 bases between the germline ends. Here the CDR3 reads CAISEGQNTEAFF. The CDR3 nucleotides read TGTGCCATCAGTGAGGGACAGAACACTGAAGCTTTCTTT.

The count of this clone is one. The chain uses TRBV5-6 and TRBJ1-4; the match to TRBD1 covers 9 bases. V dropped 3 bases and J dropped 6; count of bases not matched to a gene: 6. Germline V gene sequence: CDR1 SGHDT, CDR2 YYEEEE. This CDR3 region has 15 residues. As DNA, the CDR3 is TGTGCCAGCAGCTCCACGGGACAGGGATATGAAAAACTGTTTTTT. It encodes CASSSTGQGYEKLFF.

This chain links TRBV28 with TRBJ1-1; D unclear. The length of the CDR3 is 14 residues. V lost 6 bases to trimming and J lost 9 bases, with 20 bases between them. Germline V gene lookup returns CDR1 MDHEN and CDR2 SYDVKM. Here the CDR3 DNA reads TGTGCCAGCAGCCTGAGACCTATGCTCAGGCAAGCTTTCTTT. Protein: CASSLRPMLRQAFF.

This sequence joins TRBV5-4 and TRBJ1-6, with D possibly TRBD1 on 6 matching bases. Germline CDR1 is SGHNT and CDR2 is YYREEE (reference sequence). The CDR3 is 15 amino acids. Trimming took off 3 bases at V and 10 bases at J, with 17 bases between the two ends. For the CDR3, the DNA is TGTGCCAGCAGCTCGTACAGGGCCCAGGACTCACCCCTCCACTTT. Its protein is CASSSYRAQDSPLHF.

V and J are TRBV28 and TRBJ1-2; possibly TRBD1 for D (5 bases). Germline loops: CDR1 MDHEN, CDR2 SYDVKM. Trimming shortened V by 6 bases and J by 4 bases, and 18 bases separated the two germline ends. The CDR3 is made up of 15 amino acids. CDR3 in amino acids: CASSLRQSSGYGYTF. CDR3 coding DNA: TGTGCCAGCAGCCTTAGACAGTCTTCGGGCTATGGCTACACCTTC.